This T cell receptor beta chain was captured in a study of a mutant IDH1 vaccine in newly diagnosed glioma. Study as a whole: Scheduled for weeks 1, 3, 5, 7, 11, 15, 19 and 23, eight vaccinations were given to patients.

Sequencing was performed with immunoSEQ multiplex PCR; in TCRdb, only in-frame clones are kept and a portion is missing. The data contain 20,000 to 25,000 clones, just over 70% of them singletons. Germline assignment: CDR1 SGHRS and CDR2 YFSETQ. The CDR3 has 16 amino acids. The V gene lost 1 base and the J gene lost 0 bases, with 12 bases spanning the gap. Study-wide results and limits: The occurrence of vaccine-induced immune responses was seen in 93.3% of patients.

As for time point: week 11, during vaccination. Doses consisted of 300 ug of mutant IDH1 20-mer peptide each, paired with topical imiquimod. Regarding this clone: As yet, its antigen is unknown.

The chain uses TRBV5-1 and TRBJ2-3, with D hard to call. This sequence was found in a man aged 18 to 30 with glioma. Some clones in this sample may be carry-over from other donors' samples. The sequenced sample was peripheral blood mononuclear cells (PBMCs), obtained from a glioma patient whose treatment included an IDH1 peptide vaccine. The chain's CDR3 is CASSLLLSASTDTQYF. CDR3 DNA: TGCGCCAGCAGCTTGTTACTAAGTGCTAGCACAGATACGCAGTATTTT. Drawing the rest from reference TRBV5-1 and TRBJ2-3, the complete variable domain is KAGVTQTPRYLIKTRGQQVTLSCSPISGHRSVSWYQQTPGQGLQFLFEYFSETQRNKGNFPGRFSGRQFSNSRSEMNVSTLELGDSALYLCASSLLLSASTDTQYFGPGTRLTVL.